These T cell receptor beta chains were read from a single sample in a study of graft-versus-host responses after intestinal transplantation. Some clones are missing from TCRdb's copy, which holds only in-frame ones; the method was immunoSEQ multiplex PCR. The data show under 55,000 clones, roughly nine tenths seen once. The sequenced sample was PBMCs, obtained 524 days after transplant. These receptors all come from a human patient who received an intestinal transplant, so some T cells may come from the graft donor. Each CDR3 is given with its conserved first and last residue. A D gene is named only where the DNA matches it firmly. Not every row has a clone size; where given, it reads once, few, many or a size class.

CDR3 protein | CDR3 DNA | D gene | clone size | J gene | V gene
CASSLQGSRNQPQHF | TGTGCCAGCAGTTTACAAGGTTCGCGCAATCAGCCCCAGCATTTT | NA | NA | TRBJ1-5 | TRBV27
CASSPMYEQYF | TGTGCCAGCTCACCAATGTACGAGCAGTACTTC | NA | NA | TRBJ2-7 | TRBV18
CASSFQALTGRGGEQYF | TGTGCCAGCAGCTTCCAGGCCCTGACAGGGCGAGGGGGCGAGCAGTACTTC | TRBD1 | NA | TRBJ2-7 | TRBV7-8
CAISGREGEGYNEQFF | TGTGCCATCAGTGGCCGGGAGGGAGAGGGCTACAATGAGCAGTTCTTC | TRBD2 | NA | TRBJ2-1 | TRBV10-3
CASFSFEQYF | TGTGCCAGCTTTTCCTTCGAGCAGTACTTC | NA | NA | TRBJ2-7 | TRBV9
CASSDGTNEQFF | TGTGCCAGCAGCGACGGGACCAATGAGCAGTTCTTC | NA | NA | TRBJ2-1 | TRBV7-9
CASRGGDPYEQYF | TGTGCCAGCCGAGGGGGAGACCCCTACGAGCAGTACTTC | NA | NA | TRBJ2-7 | TRBV28
CASRPTSGLSYEQYF | TGTGCCAGCAGACCTACTAGCGGCCTCTCCTACGAGCAGTACTTC | TRBD2 | NA | TRBJ2-7 | TRBV2
CASSLGGQGVYEQYF | TGTGCCAGCAGCTTAGGGGGACAGGGGGTTTACGAGCAGTACTTC | TRBD1 | NA | TRBJ2-7 | TRBV7-2
CASRAGLAGETQYF | TGTGCCAGCAGGGCGGGACTAGCGGGAGAGACCCAGTACTTC | TRBD2 | NA | TRBJ2-5 | TRBV6-5
CASSIASGRNTGELFF | TGTGCCAGTAGTATAGCTAGCGGGAGGAACACCGGGGAGCTGTTTTTT | TRBD2 | NA | TRBJ2-2 | TRBV19
CASSPRGSYEQYF | TGTGCCAGCAGCCCCCGGGGTTCCTACGAGCAGTACTTC | NA | NA | TRBJ2-7 | TRBV9
CASSLSGSAYEQYF | TGTGCCAGTAGTCTAAGCGGGAGTGCCTACGAGCAGTACTTC | TRBD2 | NA | TRBJ2-7 | TRBV19
CSVGETGTAGYGYTF | TGCAGCGTGGGGGAGACAGGGACAGCGGGTTATGGCTACACCTTC | TRBD1 | NA | TRBJ1-2 | TRBV29-1
CASSLPGGANTEAFF | TGTGCCAGCAGTTTGCCAGGGGGCGCGAACACTGAAGCTTTCTTT | TRBD1 | NA | TRBJ1-1 | TRBV11-1
CASSPRRIFMGETQYF | TGTGCCAGCAGCCCTAGGCGCATTTTTATGGGGGAGACCCAGTACTTC | NA | NA | TRBJ2-5 | TRBV7-8
CASSRATPPYEQYF | TGTGCCAGCAGCCGTGCTACCCCGCCCTACGAGCAGTACTTC | NA | few | TRBJ2-7 | TRBV14
CASSSQGANYGYTF | TGTGCCAGCAGCTCACAGGGAGCTAACTATGGCTACACCTTC | NA | NA | TRBJ1-2 | TRBV11-2
CASSLNGAGRNTIYF | TGTGCCAGCAGCTTAAACGGGGCTGGGCGAAACACCATATATTTT | NA | NA | TRBJ1-3 | TRBV7-2